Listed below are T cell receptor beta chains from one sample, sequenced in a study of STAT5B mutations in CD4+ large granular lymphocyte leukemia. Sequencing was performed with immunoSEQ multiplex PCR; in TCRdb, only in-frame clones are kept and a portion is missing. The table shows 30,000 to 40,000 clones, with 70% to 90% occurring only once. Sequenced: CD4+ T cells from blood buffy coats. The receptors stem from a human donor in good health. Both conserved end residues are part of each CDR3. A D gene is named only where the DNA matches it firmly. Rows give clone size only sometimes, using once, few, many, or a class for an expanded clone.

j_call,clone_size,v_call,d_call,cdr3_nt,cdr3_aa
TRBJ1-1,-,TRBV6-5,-,TGTGCCAGCAGTATGGGGCACCGTTATGGAGCTTTCTTT,CASSMGHRYGAFF
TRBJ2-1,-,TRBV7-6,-,TGTGCCAGCAGCTCAAGGTATCCATACAATGAGCAGTTCTTC,CASSSRYPYNEQFF
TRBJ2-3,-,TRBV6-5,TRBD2,TGTGCCAGCAGTTACTCGAGGACTAGCGGGAGAAATACGCAGTATTTT,CASSYSRTSGRNTQYF
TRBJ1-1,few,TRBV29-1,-,TGCAGCGTCCGACCCGGACAGAGAACTTTCTTT,CSVRPGQRTFF
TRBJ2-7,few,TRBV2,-,TGTGCCAGCAGTGCGGAACAGGGACAAAGGAGTCACGAGCAGTACTTC,CASSAEQGQRSHEQYF
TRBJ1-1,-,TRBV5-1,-,TGCGCCAGCCAACCGGGACCTCAGAACACTGAAGCTTTCTTT,CASQPGPQNTEAFF
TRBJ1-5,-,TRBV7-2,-,TGTGCCAGCAGCTTATCAGCCGATCAGCCCCAGCATTTT,CASSLSADQPQHF
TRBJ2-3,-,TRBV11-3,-,TGTGCCAGCAGCAGGGGTTTTAGTGGCGCAGATACGCAGTATTTT,CASSRGFSGADTQYF
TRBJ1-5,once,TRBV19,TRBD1,TGTGCCAGTAGTGGAACAGGGGGCGTTTCGATGCAGCCCCAGCATTTT,CASSGTGGVSMQPQHF
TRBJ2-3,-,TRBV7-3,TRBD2,TGTGCCAGCAGCTTACTAGCGGGAGGGCCAGATACGCAGTATTTT,CASSLLAGGPDTQYF
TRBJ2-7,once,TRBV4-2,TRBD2,TGTGCCAGCAGCAGGCAAACTAGCGGGGGCTCCTACGAGCAGTACTTC,CASSRQTSGGSYEQYF
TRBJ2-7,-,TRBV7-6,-,TGTGCCAGCAGTTGGTACTACGAGCAGTACTTC,CASSWYYEQYF
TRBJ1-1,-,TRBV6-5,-,TGTGCCAGCAGTTACACGCAGGGGAACACTGAAGCTTTCTTT,CASSYTQGNTEAFF
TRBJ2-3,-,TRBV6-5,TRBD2,TGTGCCAGCAATCTAGCGGGGGGAGATACGCAGTATTTT,CASNLAGGDTQYF
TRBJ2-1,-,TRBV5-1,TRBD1,TGCGCCAGCAGCTTGGTATCAGCAGGGGGTGAGCAGTTCTTC,CASSLVSAGGEQFF
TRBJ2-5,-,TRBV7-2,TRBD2,TGTGCCAGCAGTCCGGGGGGGCAAGAGACCCAGTACTTC,CASSPGGQETQYF
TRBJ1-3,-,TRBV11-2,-,TGTGCCAGCAGCTTCCCGAGATCTGGAAACACCATATATTTT,CASSFPRSGNTIYF
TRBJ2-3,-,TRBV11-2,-,TGTGCCAGCAGCTTAGAAGTGGGCGGATACACAGATACGCAGTATTTT,CASSLEVGGYTDTQYF
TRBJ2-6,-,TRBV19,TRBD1,TGTGCCAGTACAATAGGGGACAGGGGGGCTGGGGCCAACGTCCTGACTTTC,CASTIGDRGAGANVLTF
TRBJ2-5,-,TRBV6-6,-,TGTGCCAGCAGTTATGAGGGTCTCGCCACGTACTTC,CASSYEGLATYF
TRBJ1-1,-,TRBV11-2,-,TGTGCCAGCAGCTTAGATCGGGCGTTTGAAGCTTTCTTT,CASSLDRAFEAFF
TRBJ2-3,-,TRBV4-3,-,TGCGCCAGCAGCCAAGGTGGCGGGAAGAGGACAGATACGCAGTATTTT,CASSQGGGKRTDTQYF
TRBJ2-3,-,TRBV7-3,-,TGTGCCAGCAGCTTACGAATTGATGGGGCCACAGATACGCAGTATTTT,CASSLRIDGATDTQYF
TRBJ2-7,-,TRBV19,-,TGTGCCAGTAGTATAGGGCGGAACTCCTACGAGCAGTACTTC,CASSIGRNSYEQYF
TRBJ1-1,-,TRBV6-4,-,TGTGCCACCAGAGTAACACAGAACACTGAAGCTTTCTTT,CATRVTQNTEAFF
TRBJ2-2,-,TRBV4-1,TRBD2,TGCGCCAGCAGCCAAGATCAGGCTAGCGGGATTCTGGGCGGGGAGCTGTTTTTT,CASSQDQASGILGGELFF
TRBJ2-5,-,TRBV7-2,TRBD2,TGTGCCAGCAGCTCGGGACTACGAGAGACCCAGTACTTC,CASSSGLRETQYF
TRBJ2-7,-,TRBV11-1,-,TGTGCCAGCAGCCCGGACAGCGTTCGCTCCTACGAGCAGTACTTC,CASSPDSVRSYEQYF
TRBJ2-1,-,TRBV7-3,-,TGTGCCAGCAGCTCAGGGAACTCCGGTGAGCAGTTCTTC,CASSSGNSGEQFF
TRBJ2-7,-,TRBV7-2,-,TGTGCCAGCAGCCCAGCCAGTAAAGAGCAGTACTTC,CASSPASKEQYF
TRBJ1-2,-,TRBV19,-,TGTGCCAGTATCCAGGGAGAAGGCTGGGTTGGCTACACCTTC,CASIQGEGWVGYTF
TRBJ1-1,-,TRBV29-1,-,TGCAGCGCTGTCGGACAGTTAAACACTGAAGCTTTCTTT,CSAVGQLNTEAFF
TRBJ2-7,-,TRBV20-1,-,TGCAGTGCTAGAAGCTATTCCGAGCAGTACTTC,CSARSYSEQYF
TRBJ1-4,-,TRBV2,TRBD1,TGTGCCAGCGCCCGAGGACAGGGATTTCCGCCGCCTAATGAAAAACTGTTTTTT,CASARGQGFPPPNEKLFF
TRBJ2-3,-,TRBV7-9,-,TGTGCCAGCAGCTTCGGGGCCACAGATACGCAGTATTTT,CASSFGATDTQYF
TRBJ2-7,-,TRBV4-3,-,TGCGCCAGCAGCCAAGACCAGTACTACGAGCAGTACTTC,CASSQDQYYEQYF
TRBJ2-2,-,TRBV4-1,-,TGCGCCAGCAGCCAAGGGTCTCCCGGGGGGAACACCGGGGAGCTGTTTTTT,CASSQGSPGGNTGELFF
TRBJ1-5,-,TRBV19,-,TGTGCCAGTTTGGGGGTAAGCGGCGCGAATCAGCCCCAGCATTTT,CASLGVSGANQPQHF
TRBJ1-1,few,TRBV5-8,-,TGTGCCAGCAGCTTGGGCCTGGGGGCCAGGCTGAACACTGAAGCTTTCTTT,CASSLGLGARLNTEAFF
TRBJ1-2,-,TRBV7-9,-,TGTGCCAGCAGGCGACGGGACGGATACTATGGCTACACCTTC,CASRRRDGYYGYTF
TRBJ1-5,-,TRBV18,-,TGTGCCAGCTCAGCAGGGTGGGATCAGCCCCAGCATTTT,CASSAGWDQPQHF
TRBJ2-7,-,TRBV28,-,TGTGCCAGCAGTCCAACCGACAGAAACGAGCAGTACTTC,CASSPTDRNEQYF
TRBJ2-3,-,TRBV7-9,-,TGTGCCAGCCAAACGAAGTATTTT,CASQTKYF
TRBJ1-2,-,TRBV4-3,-,TGCGCCAGCAGCCAAGATTTCAGGGACTCAGGAGGCTACACCTTC,CASSQDFRDSGGYTF
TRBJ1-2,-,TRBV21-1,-,TGTGCCAGCAGCACCGGACAGTTCCAATATGGCTACACCTTC,CASSTGQFQYGYTF
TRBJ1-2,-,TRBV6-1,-,TGTGCCAGCAGTGAAGGGTGGGGTGGCTACACCTTC,CASSEGWGGYTF
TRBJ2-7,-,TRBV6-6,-,TGTGCCAGCACCCCAGGCCGGGAGCAGTACTTC,CASTPGREQYF
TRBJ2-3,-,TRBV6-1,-,TGTGCCAGCAGAGTAACGGGCGGTGGCACAGATACGCAGTATTTT,CASRVTGGGTDTQYF
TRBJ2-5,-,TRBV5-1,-,TGCGCCAGCAGCTCCCGGGACACCGCTGCGACCCAGTACTTC,CASSSRDTAATQYF
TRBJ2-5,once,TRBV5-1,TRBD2,TGCGCCAGCAGCCTAGCGGGTAATAAAGAGACCCAGTACTTC,CASSLAGNKETQYF
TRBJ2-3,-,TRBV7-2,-,TGTGCCAGCAGCTTAGTAGTGGGCAGCACAGATACGCAGTATTTT,CASSLVVGSTDTQYF
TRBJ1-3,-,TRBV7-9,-,TGTGCCAGCAGCCCCACCCCCGACAGGGGAAACACCATATATTTT,CASSPTPDRGNTIYF
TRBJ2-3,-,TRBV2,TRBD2,TGTGCCACCATACTAGCGGGAGTTTTAGATACGCAGTATTTT,CATILAGVLDTQYF